Listed below are T cell receptor beta chains from one sample, sequenced in a study of shared clonotypes between healthy human individuals. Clones were sequenced by immunoSEQ multiplex PCR, and TCRdb holds only the in-frame ones, with some missing. The sample yields 800,000 to 950,000 clones, roughly 96% seen once. Sample: naive CD8+ T cells sorted from blood. These receptors all come from a man younger than 40 in good health. Both conserved end residues are part of each CDR3. The order of the fields is CDR3 protein, V gene, J gene, D gene. A D gene is named only where the DNA matches it firmly.

CASSLVPTNYEQYF	TRBV11-2	TRBJ2-7	NA
CASSITFGVVRETQYF	TRBV27	TRBJ2-5	NA
CASSSLGTDTQYF	TRBV28	TRBJ2-3	NA
CASSLGTSGTPDTQYF	TRBV7-9	TRBJ2-3	TRBD2
CASSLVLAGGQENIQYF	TRBV5-1	TRBJ2-4	TRBD2
CASSTGTGPDTQYF	TRBV27	TRBJ2-3	TRBD1
CASSQASGTGTYEQYF	TRBV4-3	TRBJ2-7	TRBD1
CAWSVLTESSYEQYF	TRBV30	TRBJ2-7	NA
CASSVAGLAGGTDTQYF	TRBV9	TRBJ2-3	TRBD2
CSVEEGAGARSDTQYF	TRBV29-1	TRBJ2-3	TRBD2
CASSPRQDNPAWYNEQFF	TRBV18	TRBJ2-1	NA
CASSLLAGGGNEQFF	TRBV27	TRBJ2-1	TRBD2
CASSLGLTGNYGYTF	TRBV11-2	TRBJ1-2	NA
CASSSTASYEQYF	TRBV7-9	TRBJ2-7	NA
CASSSTGVTTGELFF	TRBV11-2	TRBJ2-2	TRBD1
CASSSAQQEGDEKLFF	TRBV7-9	TRBJ1-4	NA
CATSRGPGQGLYEQYF	TRBV15	TRBJ2-7	TRBD1
CASRGTVSNQPQHF	TRBV28	TRBJ1-5	NA
CASSPRGSGDTEAFF	TRBV13	TRBJ1-1	NA
CASSSQGDEQYF	TRBV11-2	TRBJ2-7	TRBD1
CASSQDRARGTDTQYF	TRBV4-3	TRBJ2-3	NA
CASSLSGGSSYEQYF	TRBV7-3	TRBJ2-7	TRBD2
CASSLPVAGGMSEQYF	TRBV7-8	TRBJ2-7	NA
CASSDKREGDTQYF	TRBV7-8	TRBJ2-3	TRBD2
CASSQSPPDEQYF	TRBV7-2	TRBJ2-7	NA
CAWSSDYGKTQYF	TRBV30	TRBJ2-5	NA
CASSLQLGVNGYTF	TRBV27	TRBJ1-2	NA
CASSLINTDTQYF	TRBV27	TRBJ2-3	NA
CASSGTRNTGELFF	TRBV11-3	TRBJ2-2	TRBD2
CASRRGNYGYTF	TRBV9	TRBJ1-2	NA
CASSPPWGQGALETQYF	TRBV28	TRBJ2-5	TRBD1
CASSGRDSNYGYTF	TRBV5-4	TRBJ1-2	NA
CASSDRYGELFF	TRBV6-1	TRBJ2-2	NA
CASSSPSGTANTGELFF	TRBV9	TRBJ2-2	NA
CASSELTGELFF	TRBV25-1	TRBJ2-2	NA
CASSQGLANTYEQYF	TRBV9	TRBJ2-7	TRBD2
CASSSMGSRFEQYF	TRBV7-9	TRBJ2-7	NA
CASTVGVGTEAFF	TRBV19	TRBJ1-1	NA
CASSLALSGGQETQYF	TRBV7-9	TRBJ2-5	TRBD2
CSVDVGSGANVLTF	TRBV29-1	TRBJ2-6	NA
CSADRVDRLNYGYTF	TRBV29-1	TRBJ1-2	NA
CASSSFSTSGEVNTGELFF	TRBV5-7	TRBJ2-2	TRBD2
CASSLGGVSYGYTF	TRBV5-4	TRBJ1-2	NA
CASSFETHTGELFF	TRBV13	TRBJ2-2	NA
CASWGAGRETQYF	TRBV2	TRBJ2-5	NA
CASRGPAGGLAGDNEQFF	TRBV7-9	TRBJ2-1	TRBD2
CASSVGEGQVTGETQYF	TRBV9	TRBJ2-5	TRBD1
CASSDEDRANCYEQYF	TRBV6-4	TRBJ2-7	TRBD1
CSFGLAGEYEQYF	TRBV29-1	TRBJ2-7	TRBD2
CASSPRDRNYEQYF	TRBV2	TRBJ2-7	TRBD1
CASSSGVGAGELFF	TRBV5-1	TRBJ2-2	NA
CSVERWDRVGAFF	TRBV29-1	TRBJ1-1	TRBD1
CASSLALEGNIQYF	TRBV7-9	TRBJ2-4	NA
CASTGGLAETQYF	TRBV5-6	TRBJ2-5	NA
CASSDRENPDTQYF	TRBV9	TRBJ2-3	NA
CASSLPAGGNEKLFF	TRBV4-1	TRBJ1-4	NA
CASSPPWRRRTDTQYF	TRBV18	TRBJ2-3	NA